This T cell receptor beta chain came from a study of resident and recirculating memory T cells in vitiligo. Study-wide context: Epidermis came from shave biopsies of lesional and nonlesional sites, plus PBMCs. No cells were sorted; samples were homogenized just before genomic DNA extraction.

Worth noting for this clone: Its specificity is unknown.

Germline V CDR1 and CDR2: SGDLS, YYNGEE. CDR3 length: 16 amino acids. After removal of 0 bases from V and 3 bases from J, the junction contained 3 bases not matched to a gene. Study results and caveats: Different lesions suggested infiltration by different T cell clones. No single dominant TCR clone appeared; lesion clonality varied.

Sequencing used immunoSEQ multiplex PCR; TCRdb keeps in-frame clones, though not all of them. The sample records tens of thousands of clones, 90% to 95% being singletons. The sequenced sample consisted of blood. The rearrangement uses TRBV9 and TRBJ2-3; 11 bases agree with TRBD2. This clonotype originated in a male donor with vitiligo. In DNA, the CDR3 is TGTGCCAGCAGCGTAGACCGACTAGCGGGAACAGATACGCAGTATTTT. This translates into CASSVDRLAGTDTQYF.